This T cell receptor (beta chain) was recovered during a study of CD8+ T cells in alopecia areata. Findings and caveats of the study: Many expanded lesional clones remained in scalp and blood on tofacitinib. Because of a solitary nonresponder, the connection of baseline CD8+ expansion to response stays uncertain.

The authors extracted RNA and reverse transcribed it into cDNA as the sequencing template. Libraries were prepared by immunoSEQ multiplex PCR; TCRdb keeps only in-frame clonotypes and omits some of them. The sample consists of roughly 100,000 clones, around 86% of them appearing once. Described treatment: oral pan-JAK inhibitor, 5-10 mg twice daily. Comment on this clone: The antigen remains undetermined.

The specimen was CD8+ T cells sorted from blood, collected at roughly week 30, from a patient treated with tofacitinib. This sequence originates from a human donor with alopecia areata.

The CDR3 reads CASSVAGTGEAFF. In DNA, the CDR3 is TGTGCCAGCAGCGTCGCCGGGACAGGTGAAGCTTTCTTT. The rearrangement links TRBV9 to TRBJ1-1; 8 bases agree with TRBD1. The CDR3 totals 13 residues. Germline CDR1 reads SGDLS; CDR2 reads YYNGEE. The ends lost 2 bases at V and 7 bases at J; junction bases unmatched: 4.